The following is a TCR beta chain sequence with its context. This sample stems from a study of blood T cell repertoires in COVID-19. Study details: COVID-19 samples from acute and convalescent phases originated in the United States, Italy and Spain. PBMCs, B-cell-depleted T cells, or T cells provided the cDNA or gDNA that made up the material.

Original processing notes: It was from reference gene primer amplification that nucleated cell counts were estimated. Assay used: immunoSEQ multiplex PCR; TCRdb lists only in-frame clones, some missing. From that table come the V and J calls and clone size; the DNA was used to work out D and trimming. The table has about 21,000 clones, roughly four fifths seen once. V gave up 5 bases and J gave up 6 bases, with 5 bases separating them. Germline loops: CDR1 SNHLY, CDR2 FYNNEI. There are 11 residues in the CDR3. This TCR came from a human donor in a cohort sampled during active COVID-19. Sequencing input: peripheral blood. The chain combines TRBV2 with TRBJ2-1; D is undetermined. The DNA of the CDR3 is TGTGCCAGCAGTTATATCAATGAGCAGTTCTTC. Translated, it gives CASSYINEQFF.